The present entry profiles one T cell receptor beta chain with its context. A few counts support this clone. Its antigen is still unknown. Per-base qualities were not stored, and no clone one base away is much larger. Library construction relied on the immunoSEQ multiplex PCR assay. In the original analysis: A statistical classification framework was built for diagnosing cytomegalovirus status from the catalog of TCR beta chain sequences. TCRdb mirrors the immuneACCESS table, restricted to in-frame sequences. Some clones are absent from its copies; in checked studies, under half trace to an unresolved V gene, and the reason for the others is unknown. That table furnishes V, J and clone size, whereas the DNA furnished D and trimming. This sample gives some 170,000 clones in total; 80% to 85% of them show up just once. The ten largest clones represent roughly a tenth of the sample. This sample was included in a study of cytomegalovirus exposure and HLA in healthy donors (dated by TCRdb to 2015 to 2018). About the study as a whole: The 650 to 800 repertoires of the first cohort and the approximately 130 validation repertoires were produced on the same platform, according to a later analysis. A separate validation cohort of 100 to 150 different subjects was used in addition to the roughly 620-subject first cohort. The study combined high-throughput TCR immunosequencing, statistical association of individual TCRs with disease status, and machine learning to predict cytomegalovirus infection status. The study aimed to test whether cataloging public T cell receptors could reveal signatures of past pathogen exposure. Overall study outcomes, separate from this receptor: A total of 150 to 200 TCR beta chains were listed by the study as associated with cytomegalovirus. A few of the identified cytomegalovirus-associated TCR beta chains were confirmed in vitro to be specific for cytomegalovirus antigens. The classifier was reported to diagnose cytomegalovirus status with high specificity and sensitivity in both the original cohort and the validation cohort. It was suggested by the authors that the approach could potentially be generalized to other disease states and immunological phenotypes. Most TCR sequences were observed very rarely across donors, whereas some public TCRs were present in many individuals. A later analysis lacked HLA typing for the validation cohort, so it scored co-occurrence in that cohort across all 110 or so repertoires. Subsequent analysis determined that TCRs grouped into clusters in the first cohort also showed a tendency toward co-occurrence across the roughly 120 validation repertoires, and approximately 94% of cluster scores exceeded 0.

Donors formed part of the validation cohort, which comprised over a hundred subjects and was distinct from the first cohort of 670 or so subjects. This TCR came from a man aged 25-45 years in good health and CMV-seropositive. The specimen was PBMCs.

CDR3 protein: CASSPLGSGGEQFF. The base sequence is TGTGCCAGCAGCCCCTTAGGGAGCGGAGGGGAGCAGTTCTTC. The chain is encoded by TRBV7-9 joined to TRBJ2-1, and the D gene may be TRBD2, 6 bases matching. The CDR3 runs 14 residues from the cysteine to the phenylalanine. Kept here is only the CDR3 DNA, which spans 42 bases and is read in frame from base 1. Taken from the germline V gene (reference sequence), the CDR1 and CDR2 loops are SEHNR and FQNEAQ. V sheds 5 bases and J sheds 10 bases, leaving 18 bases between their ends.